This passage covers 26 T cell receptor beta chains from one sample sequenced in a study of shared clonotypes between healthy human individuals. Assay: immunoSEQ multiplex PCR; the TCRdb copy retains only in-frame clones and omits some. The sample has about 1 million clones; roughly 80% are singletons. The sample taken for sequencing was memory CD4+ T cells sorted from blood. As for subset: CD45RA-negative fraction. Receptors were obtained from a man aged 18 to 29 in good health.

The gene calls are TRBV28 and TRBJ2-1, with 8 bases that match TRBD1. CDR1 and CDR2 (germline): MDHEN, SYDVKM. The CDR3 consists of 16 residues. The junction had 12 bases not matched to a gene; V was cut back by 5 bases and J by 6 bases. As DNA, the CDR3 is TGTGCCAGCAGTCCTCCCGGCAGACAGGGGACCAATGAGCAGTTCTTC. Translated: CASSPPGRQGTNEQFF.

V and J are TRBV2 and TRBJ2-7, with D unclear. From germline, CDR1 is SNHLY and CDR2 FYNNEI. Trimming removed 7 bases from V and 1 base from J, with 8 bases in between. The length of the CDR3 is 12 residues. CDR3 sequence reads: CASNTGSYEQYF. In DNA form, the CDR3 reads TGTGCCAGCAATACTGGTTCCTACGAGCAGTACTTC.

The chain employs TRBV28 and TRBJ2-2, with 8 bases matching TRBD1. This CDR3 has 13 amino acids. Germline V CDR1 and CDR2: MDHEN, SYDVKM. V trimming: 8 bases; J trimming: 6 bases; junction bases outside the gene matches: 5. The CDR3 DNA sequence: TGTGCCAGCGCATCAGGGGGCGCCGGGGAGCTGTTTTTT. It is translated as CASASGGAGELFF.

V and J are TRBV7-8 and TRBJ1-5; no reliable D call. Germline V gene sequence: CDR1 SGHVS, CDR2 FQNEAQ. Trimming cost V 0 bases and J 1 base, with 7 bases left between them. This CDR3 has 15 residues. CDR3 protein: CASSLARSSNQPQHF. The CDR3 nucleotides read TGTGCCAGCAGCTTAGCCAGGTCGAGCAATCAGCCCCAGCATTTT.

Concerning this clone: A far larger clone is one nucleotide away, so this likely arose from a read error. Distinct nucleotide sequences in the sample also encode this CDR3. The chain couples TRBV5-1 to TRBJ2-7; 8 bases are shared with TRBD2. The V gene end was trimmed by 4 bases and the J gene end by 1 base; junction bases not matched to a gene: 4. This CDR3 comprises 14 residues. CDR1 SGHRS and CDR2 YFSETQ come from the germline V gene. The CDR3 protein is CASSPSGGSYEQYF. The CDR3 coding sequence is TGCGCCAGCAGCCCGAGCGGGGGATCCTACGAGCAGTACTTC. Full variable domain (remainder filled in from reference TRBV5-1 and TRBJ2-7): KAGVTQTPRYLIKTRGQQVTLSCSPISGHRSVSWYQQTPGQGLQFLFEYFSETQRNKGNFPGRFSGRQFSNSRSEMNVSTLELGDSALYLCASSPSGGSYEQYFGPGTRLTVT.

The chain has TRBV28 and TRBJ2-3; 10 nucleotides line up with TRBD2. The CDR3 has 19 amino acids. V shed 5 bases, J shed 2 bases, and the junction held 16 bases outside the gene matches. CDR1 and CDR2 (germline): MDHEN, SYDVKM. The CDR3 nucleotides read TGTGCCAGCAGTGGGACTCTAATTGTAGCGGGGGGACTCACAGATACGCAGTATTTT. Protein sequence: CASSGTLIVAGGLTDTQYF.

The chain joins TRBV21-1 to TRBJ2-5; the table's D call, TRBD1, has no DNA check behind it. TRBV21-1 is marked as a pseudogene. The CDR3 covers 14 residues. The CDR3 here is CASNNRGQGKTQYF. The CDR3, as DNA: TGTGCCAGCAACAACAGGGGGCAGGGGAAGACCCAGTACTTC.

The rearrangement links TRBV6-5 to TRBJ1-6; D not resolved. Germline values: CDR1 MNHEY, CDR2 SVGAGI. Trimming shortened V by 2 bases and J by 7 bases, and 6 bases separated the two germline ends. The CDR3 consists of 13 residues. The DNA of the CDR3 is TGTGCCAGCAGTTACGTAGGGAATTCACCCCTCCACTTT. This encodes CASSYVGNSPLHF.

The chain has TRBV2 and TRBJ2-3; D is unclear. Per germline, CDR1 SNHLY and CDR2 FYNNEI. The CDR3 covers 12 residues. Trimming took 2 bases from V and 7 from J, leaving 7 bases between them. This chain's CDR3 is CASSEWAYTQYF. The CDR3 DNA reads as TGTGCCAGCAGTGAATGGGCCTATACGCAGTATTTT. Filled out from reference TRBV2 and TRBJ2-3, the complete variable domain reads EPEVTQTPSHQVTQMGQEVILRCVPISNHLYFYWYRQILGQKVEFLVSFYNNEISEKSEIFDDQFSVERPDGSNFTLKIRSTKLEDSAMYFCASSEWAYTQYFGPGTRLTVL.

V gene TRBV5-1 combines with J gene TRBJ1-1, with 8 bases matching TRBD1. After removal of 0 bases from V and 8 bases from J, the junction contained 6 bases not matched to a gene. CDR1 is SGHRS and CDR2 is YFSETQ in the germline V gene. CDR3 size: 14 residues. CDR3 amino acids: CASSLGDRTAEAFF. In DNA form, the CDR3 reads TGCGCCAGCAGCTTGGGGGACAGGACGGCGGAAGCTTTCTTT.

In its sample, this clone was seen a few times. The chain uses TRBV5-6 and TRBJ2-2; 8 nucleotides align to TRBD2. This CDR3 comprises 15 residues. Looked up from germline, CDR1 is SGHDT and CDR2 is YYEEEE. Unmatched junction bases numbered 7, after V lost 3 bases and J lost 6 bases. CDR3 nucleotide sequence: TGTGCCAGCAGCTGGTTCGGACTAGCCGCCGGGGAGCTGTTTTTT. It is translated as CASSWFGLAAGELFF. Filled out from reference TRBV5-6 and TRBJ2-2, the complete variable domain reads DAGVTQSPTHLIKTRGQQVTLRCSPKSGHDTVSWYQQALGQGPQFIFQYYEEEERQRGNFPDRFSGHQFPNYSSELNVNALLLGDSALYLCASSWFGLAAGELFFGEGSRLTVL.

This clone was detected a few times. The chain has TRBV9 and TRBJ2-5; D is perhaps TRBD1 or TRBD2 (5 bases each). V shed 4 bases and J shed 5 bases, with 18 bases lying between them. This CDR3 contains 15 residues. Per the germline V gene, CDR1 is SGDLS and CDR2 is YYNGEE. The CDR3 region is CASSFLGRGRETQYF. CDR3 bases: TGTGCCAGCAGCTTCCTTGGTCGGGGCAGGGAGACCCAGTACTTC.

This sequence joins TRBV11-3 and TRBJ2-3; 12 bases are shared with TRBD2. V was pared by 4 bases and J by 5 bases, with 7 bases of the junction left unmatched. The CDR3 covers 16 residues. Per germline, CDR1 SGHNT and CDR2 YENEEA. The CDR3 coding sequence is TGTGCCAGCAGCTCGTCTCTAGCGGGGGGGCAAGATACGCAGTATTTT. Amino acid sequence: CASSSSLAGGQDTQYF. Combining the CDR3 with reference TRBV11-3 and TRBJ2-3 gives the whole variable domain EAGVVQSPRYKIIEKKQPVAFWCNPISGHNTLYWYLQNLGQGPELLIRYENEEAVDDSQLPKDRFSAERLKGVDSTLKIQPAELGDSAVYLCASSSSLAGGQDTQYFGPGTRLTVL.

The CDR3 coding sequence is TGTGCCAGCAGTAACTCGGACAGCTCCTACGAGCAGTACTTC. Translation gives CASSNSDSSYEQYF. The gene calls are TRBV27 and TRBJ2-7, with a weak D call TRBD1 (6 bases). V was clipped by 5 bases and J by 0 bases, with 11 bases between them. This CDR3 region has 14 residues. Germline-derived CDR1 and CDR2 are MNHEY and SMNVEV (reference sequence).

This clone was detected only once. The chain employs TRBV7-6 and TRBJ2-6; D is uncertain. Germline assignment: CDR1 SGHVS and CDR2 FNYEAQ. This CDR3 spans 17 amino acids. Trimming took 0 bases from V and 2 from J, leaving 11 bases between them. CDR3 protein: CASSLAGSAAGANVLTF. CDR3 bases: TGTGCCAGCAGCTTAGCGGGCTCGGCTGCTGGGGCCAACGTCCTGACTTTC.

The CDR3: CATSREWAVGTEAFF. CDR3 DNA sequence: TGTGCCACCAGCAGAGAATGGGCCGTTGGCACTGAAGCTTTCTTT. V usage is TRBV15 and J usage is TRBJ1-1; no definite D call. This CDR3 spans 15 amino acids. The germline V gene has CDR1 LNHNV and CDR2 YYDKDF (reference sequence). Trimming cost V 0 bases and J 4 bases, with 12 bases left between them.

Comment on this clone: Other DNA sequences in this sample translate to the same CDR3. V and J are TRBV7-2 and TRBJ2-3, with D perhaps matching TRBD1 (5 bases). CDR3 length: 12 amino acids. V lost 3 bases and J 5 bases, leaving 6 bases between the germline ends. From germline, CDR1 is SGHTA and CDR2 FQGNSA. In DNA form, the CDR3 reads TGTGCCAGCAGCTTTAGGGGAGATACGCAGTATTTT. Translation gives CASSFRGDTQYF.

This chain joins TRBV29-1 and TRBJ1-1; the D gene is possibly TRBD1 (5 bases). The V end was cut by 6 bases, the J end by 4 bases, with 12 bases between. The CDR3 totals 12 residues. Looked up from germline, CDR1 is SQVTM and CDR2 is ANQGSEA. CDR3 nucleotides: TGCAGCGTCACACGGGGCGGCACTGAAGCTTTCTTT. Translated, it gives CSVTRGGTEAFF.

This chain uses TRBV19 with TRBJ1-2; 8 bases are shared with TRBD1. The ends lost 6 bases at V and 2 bases at J; junction bases unmatched: 8. The CDR3 sequence is 15 residues long. Germline V CDR1 and CDR2: LNHDA, SQIVND (reference sequence). The CDR3 sequence is CASRARTGSNYGYTF. In DNA, the CDR3 is TGTGCCAGTAGGGCTCGGACAGGGTCGAACTATGGCTACACCTTC.

The rearrangement uses TRBV10-1 and TRBJ1-2, with D possibly TRBD1 on 5 matching bases. Germline loops: CDR1 WNHNN, CDR2 SYGVQD (reference sequence). The CDR3 totals 15 residues. Trimming shortened V by 0 bases and J by 2 bases, and 10 bases separated the two germline ends. CDR3 nucleotide sequence: TGCGCCAGCAGTGAGTCGGGGACGGGGAACTATGGCTACACCTTC. This codes for CASSESGTGNYGYTF.

About this clone: The sample contains more than one DNA sequence encoding this CDR3. The V gene is TRBV29-1, the J gene TRBJ1-2; perhaps TRBD1 as D (6 bases). The CDR3 has 12 residues. Germline-derived CDR1 and CDR2 are SQVTM and ANQGSEA. Trimming removed 3 bases at V and 2 bases at J, with 7 bases between. CDR3 bases: TGCAGCGTTGATACAGGGAACTATGGCTACACCTTC. Translation gives CSVDTGNYGYTF.

About this clone: Other DNA sequences in this sample translate to the same CDR3. This chain uses TRBV18 with TRBJ2-1; D gene uncertain. Germline V gene lookup returns CDR1 KGHSH and CDR2 LQKENI. This CDR3 is 14 amino acids long. V lost 2 bases, J lost 0 bases, and 5 bases lay in between. CDR3 in amino acids: CASSPGSSYNEQFF. CDR3 DNA sequence: TGTGCCAGCTCACCAGGAAGCTCCTACAATGAGCAGTTCTTC.

The rearrangement joins TRBV28 to TRBJ1-5; D gene ambiguous. The CDR3 is 14 amino acids. Trimming took off 2 bases at V and 7 bases at J, with 12 bases between the two ends. In germline, CDR1 is MDHEN, CDR2 SYDVKM. Here the CDR3 reads CASSLTSPTQPQHF. For the CDR3, the DNA is TGTGCCAGCAGTTTAACCAGCCCCACACAGCCCCAGCATTTT.

V and J are TRBV29-1 and TRBJ2-4; the D gene is possibly TRBD1 (5 bases). V was clipped by 0 bases and J by 4 bases, with 10 bases between them. This CDR3 is built from 14 residues. The germline V gene encodes CDR1 SQVTM and CDR2 ANQGSEA. The CDR3 here is CSVEDWGRKNIQYF. The CDR3 nucleotides are TGCAGCGTTGAAGATTGGGGCCGTAAAAACATTCAGTACTTC.

This rearrangement joins TRBV2 to TRBJ1-5, with D unclear. With 7 bases removed from V and 1 base from J, the gap between germline ends came to 8 bases. The CDR3 runs 13 residues. From germline, CDR1 is SNHLY and CDR2 FYNNEI. In DNA form, the CDR3 reads TGTGCCAGCAACCCCACGAGCAATCAGCCCCAGCATTTT. It codes for CASNPTSNQPQHF.

The chain uses TRBV5-1 and TRBJ1-1, with D perhaps TRBD1 (5 bases). Between the trimmed V and J ends, which lost 0 bases and 8 bases, there was a span of 14 bases. This CDR3 has 14 residues. Germline V gene sequence: CDR1 SGHRS, CDR2 YFSETQ. CDR3 sequence (DNA): TGCGCCAGCAGCTTGGGACACCCCCAGGGCGAAGCTTTCTTT. Translating it yields CASSLGHPQGEAFF.